The clone carrying this T cell receptor beta chain was seen many times. Its specificity is unknown. Primed by a sample-barcoded 5' primer and a J-beta primer mix, a second PCR proceeded for about 6 to 12 cycles. Each of the cDNA molecules was tagged by a template-switch adaptor with 12 random nucleotides. TCRdb reprocessed the 5' RACE reads with MiXCR, giving one entry per CDR3 protein. The profile covers more than 800,000 distinct CDR3 sequences, with less than 35% appearing a single time and approximately 15% taken by the ten largest. The germline gives CDR1 SGDLS, CDR2 YYNGEE. The CDR3 contains 10 residues. Trimming removed 4 bases from V and 8 bases from J, with 6 bases in between. Healthy individuals of Caucasian origin from Russia, aged about 6 to 95, served as donors. This record comes from a study of blood T cells in healthy people across ages. Study-level results: Diversity estimates drawn from one million T cells were deemed underestimates.

The chain has TRBV9 and TRBJ2-5; D is uncertain. The material sequenced was blood. This receptor was taken from a woman of 80 years or more in good health. Written as DNA, the CDR3 is TGTGCCAGCAGCCCCCAAACCCAGTACTTC. Its protein product is CASSPQTQYF.